The source of this TCR beta chain is a study of PD-L1 blockade in urothelial cancer. On the study more broadly: Male patients with bladder-origin urothelial cancer numbered about 85% of the 29.

Note on this clone: Its antigen is not identified.

Whole-study results and caveats: Lower pretreatment blood TCR clonality, under the median, predicted better survival, researchers reported.

Synthetic TCR analog templates were added to each PCR reaction. This table comes from immunoSEQ multiplex PCR, and its TCRdb copy is limited to in-frame clones, with some not included. Found here are tens of thousands of clones, around four fifths of them singletons; the top ten hold 5.5% to 7.5%. Regarding time point: pretreatment peripheral blood. The TCR comes from a man aged 35 to 55 with urothelial cancer. Sequencing used PBMCs, obtained around atezolizumab (anti-PD-L1) treatment.

CDR3 sequence reads: CASSRDIDYEQYF. CDR3 sequence (DNA): TGTGCCAGCAGCCGGGACATCGACTACGAGCAGTACTTC. The rearrangement uses TRBV7-9 and TRBJ2-7; D may be TRBD1 (6 bases). The CDR3 is 13 amino acids. V was cut by 5 bases and J by 3 bases, with 11 bases left in between. CDR1 and CDR2 (germline): SEHNR, FQNEAQ (reference sequence).